The 21 T cell receptor beta chains in this list originate from one sample, sequenced in a study of T cells in Graves' hyperthyroidism and ophthalmopathy. RNA transcripts yielded amplified TCR beta CDR3 regions. Carried out on the TCR CDR3, a first-round RT-PCR used the HTBI primer set. Using its own MiXCR run on the multiplex PCR reads, TCRdb lists one record per CDR3 protein. The sample includes 400,000 to 550,000 distinct CDR3 sequences, about 15% of them seen just once. Specimen: blood. These receptor sequences come from a woman younger than 30 with Graves' hyperthyroidism.

In its sample, this clonotype was seen many times. The chain recombines TRBV29-1 with TRBJ1-6; D possibly corresponds to TRBD1 (6 bases). The CDR3 is made up of 14 amino acids. Germline CDR1 and CDR2: SQVTM and ANQGSEA. Between the trimmed V and J ends, which lost 7 bases and 0 bases, there was a span of 10 bases. In DNA, the CDR3 is TGCAGCGCAAAAGGGGGCTCCTATAATTCACCCCTCCACTTT. Residues: CSAKGGSYNSPLHF.

This clonotype showed up many times. The CDR3 DNA follows: TGTGCCAGCAGCCTACTGGATCTTTCTCAGCAGTACTTC. It yields the protein CASSLLDLSQQYF. The genes are TRBV12-3 or TRBV12-4 and TRBJ2-7; D not certain. The CDR3 extends over 13 amino acids. V lost 6 bases, J lost 8 bases, and 17 bases lay in between.

This clonotype was picked up a small number of times. The genes are TRBV24-1 and TRBJ2-3; possible D gene TRBD2, 6 bases. V was clipped by 4 bases and J by 4 bases, with 8 bases between them. The V gene's germline CDR1 is KGHDR and CDR2 SFDVKD. The CDR3 covers 13 residues. CDR3 in DNA: TGTGCCACCAGTGAACCGGGGGCAGATACGCAGTATTTT. Its protein is CATSEPGADTQYF.

This clonotype was seen at least ten times. The V call is TRBV27, the J call TRBJ1-2, with no clear D. The CDR3 is 15 amino acids. The germline V gene has CDR1 MNHEY and CDR2 SMNVEV (reference sequence). The germline V and J ends were trimmed by 4 bases and 4 bases, with 16 bases remaining between them. The CDR3 DNA sequence: TGTGCCAGCAGTTCCCTCCCCCCGGCGGTCTATGGCTACACCTTC. It is translated as CASSSLPPAVYGYTF.

The chain couples TRBV12-3 or TRBV12-4 to TRBJ2-7, with D maybe TRBD1 (6 bases). The CDR3 has 14 residues. Trimming left V 3 bases short and J 0 bases short, with 9 bases between. CDR3 DNA: TGTGCCAGCAGTTTTCAGGGGTACTCCTACGAGCAGTACTTC. Its translation: CASSFQGYSYEQYF.

This clonotype was counted only a few times. This chain uses TRBV9 with TRBJ1-2; TRBD1 aligns across 7 bases. CDR3 length equals 12 residues. The germline V gene encodes CDR1 SGDLS and CDR2 YYNGEE. The ends lost 4 bases at V and 9 bases at J; junction bases unmatched: 6. This CDR3 reads CASSPQTGRYTF. As DNA, the CDR3 is TGTGCCAGCAGCCCACAGACAGGGCGCTACACCTTC.

The rearrangement links TRBV9 to TRBJ1-1; D is unresolved. In germline, CDR1 is SGDLS, CDR2 YYNGEE. The V gene lost 4 bases and the J gene lost 4 bases, with 5 bases spanning the gap. The CDR3 has 11 residues. CDR3 residues: CASSPATEAFF. DNA of the CDR3: TGTGCCAGCAGCCCGGCCACTGAAGCTTTCTTT. The variable domain in full, completed from reference TRBV9 and TRBJ1-1, reads DSGVTQTPKHLITATGQRVTLRCSPRSGDLSVYWYQQSLDQGLQFLIQYYNGEERAKGNILERFSAQQFPDLHSELNLSSLELGDSALYFCASSPATEAFFGQGTRLTVV.

This clonotype came up many times. The chain carries TRBV20-1 and TRBJ1-2; tentative D call: TRBD1 (6 bases). This CDR3 spans 18 amino acids. Deletions cut 0 bases from V and 0 bases from J, with 20 bases between. The germline V gene encodes CDR1 DFQATT and CDR2 SNEGSKA (reference sequence). The CDR3 DNA follows: TGCAGTGCTAGAGATCAGGGACACCTGATTTTAGCTAACTATGGCTACACCTTC. It specifies CSARDQGHLILANYGYTF.

This rearrangement joins TRBV11-1 to TRBJ2-2; D is perhaps TRBD2 (6 bases). The CDR3 runs to 13 residues. In germline, CDR1 is SGHAT, CDR2 FQDESV (reference sequence). V lost 7 bases and J 7 bases, leaving 13 bases between the germline ends. The DNA of the CDR3 is TGTGCCAGCACCCTACAGGAGGGCGGGGAGCTGTTTTTT. Its protein is CASTLQEGGELFF.

At least ten counts were recorded for this clonotype. The rearrangement uses TRBV2 and TRBJ1-5; 9 bases are a match to TRBD1. This CDR3 comprises 15 residues. Trimming removed 5 bases from V and 6 bases from J; junction bases left unmatched: 8. Germline V gene lookup returns CDR1 SNHLY and CDR2 FYNNEI. The chain's CDR3 is CASSYGTGKGQPQHF. CDR3 in DNA: TGTGCCAGCAGTTACGGGACAGGGAAGGGTCAGCCCCAGCATTTT.

The table lists this clonotype with a few counts. The chain recombines TRBV6-1 with TRBJ1-2, with TRBD1 matching over 11 bases. Trimming at V came to 5 bases and at J to 9 bases, leaving 11 bases not matched to a gene. Per germline, CDR1 MNHNS and CDR2 SASEGT. CDR3 length: 15 amino acids. CDR3 nucleotide sequence: TGTGCCAGCAGTCCAGGACAGGGGGCAGTTAAGCGCTACACCTTC. Its protein is CASSPGQGAVKRYTF.

This clonotype was seen ten or more times. The CDR3 here is CASSDTGGDTEAFF. CDR3 DNA: TGCGCCAGCAGCGATACAGGGGGGGACACTGAAGCTTTCTTT. V usage is TRBV5-1 and J usage is TRBJ1-1, with 8 bases matching TRBD1. The CDR3 is made up of 14 amino acids. Per the germline V gene, CDR1 is SGHRS and CDR2 is YFSETQ. The V and J ends lost 4 bases and 3 bases, in that order; junction bases with no gene match: 5. Based on the CDR3 plus reference TRBV5-1 and TRBJ1-1, the full variable domain is KAGVTQTPRYLIKTRGQQVTLSCSPISGHRSVSWYQQTPGQGLQFLFEYFSETQRNKGNFPGRFSGRQFSNSRSEMNVSTLELGDSALYLCASSDTGGDTEAFFGQGTRLTVV.

There are many counts of this clonotype. V gene TRBV6-5 combines with J gene TRBJ1-1, with D unresolved. The CDR3 length is 14 residues. Germline V lookup: CDR1 MNHEY, CDR2 SVGAGI. Trimming shortened V by 0 bases and J by 6 bases, and 11 bases separated the two germline ends. The CDR3 loop is CASSYSTQTSEAFF. Written as DNA, the CDR3 is TGTGCCAGCAGTTACTCGACCCAGACCTCTGAAGCTTTCTTT.

Many counts were recorded for this clonotype. The rearrangement joins TRBV5-1 to TRBJ1-2, with unresolved D. This CDR3 comprises 13 residues. The germline V gene has CDR1 SGHRS and CDR2 YFSETQ. V shed 0 bases and J shed 2 bases, with 5 bases lying between them. This CDR3 is CASSLEPNYGYTF. In DNA, the CDR3 is TGCGCCAGCAGCTTGGAACCCAACTATGGCTACACCTTC.

This chain uses TRBV19 with TRBJ1-1; D call uncertain. There are 11 residues in the CDR3. The V end lost 10 bases, the J end lost 1 base, and 7 bases lay between the germline ends. Germline V CDR1 and CDR2: LNHDA, SQIVND (reference sequence). The DNA for the CDR3 is TGTGCCACTAGAAGGAACACTGAAGCTTTCTTT. Translation: CATRRNTEAFF.

This clonotype was observed at least ten times. The chain employs TRBV30 and TRBJ2-1; unclear D gene. Germline V gives CDR1 GTSNPN, CDR2 SVGIG (reference sequence). The CDR3 has 12 residues. V lost 3 bases and J 10 bases, leaving 13 bases between the germline ends. The chain's CDR3 is CAWSPYSREQFF. The CDR3 DNA follows: TGTGCCTGGAGCCCCTACTCGAGGGAGCAGTTCTTC.

V usage is TRBV12-3 or TRBV12-4 and J usage is TRBJ2-1, with D possibly being TRBD1 (5 bases). V dropped 4 bases and J dropped 10 bases, with 14 bases sitting between them. This CDR3 has 13 residues. CDR3 region: CASSYPINREQFF. CDR3 nucleotides: TGTGCCAGCAGTTACCCGATAAACAGGGAGCAGTTCTTC.

This clonotype was detected ten times or more. The chain links TRBV6-1 to TRBJ2-5; D gene unclear. This CDR3 is built from 15 residues. Germline-derived CDR1 and CDR2 are MNHNS and SASEGT. V was trimmed by 4 bases and J by 0 bases, leaving 12 bases between them. CDR3 region: CASSGPQTYQETQYF. CDR3 DNA sequence: TGTGCCAGCAGTGGACCACAGACTTACCAAGAGACCCAGTACTTC.

This clonotype showed up just a few times. V usage is TRBV7-2 and J usage is TRBJ1-1; TRBD1 matches at 7 bases. Germline V gene lookup returns CDR1 SGHTA and CDR2 FQGNSA. V lost 6 bases to trimming and J lost 1 base; unmatched junction nucleotides: 8. The CDR3 has 15 residues. Here the CDR3 DNA reads TGTGCCAGCAGACGGATTCACAGGGGGAACACTGAAGCTTTCTTT. Residues: CASRRIHRGNTEAFF. The full variable domain, its missing parts supplied by reference TRBV7-2 and TRBJ1-1, is GAGVSQSPSNKVTEKGKDVELRCDPISGHTALYWYRQSLGQGLEFLIYFQGNSAPDKSGLPSDRFSAERTGGSVSTLTIQRTQQEDSAVYLCASRRIHRGNTEAFFGQGTRLTVV.

This clonotype was observed at least ten times. The genes are TRBV3-1 and TRBJ2-3; unclear D gene. CDR3 length: 13 amino acids. V lost 0 bases and J lost 4, with 5 bases in between. CDR1 LGHDT and CDR2 YNNKEL come from the germline V gene (reference sequence). The CDR3, as DNA: TGTGCCAGCAGCCAAGAGACCCCAGATACGCAGTATTTT. Translation gives CASSQETPDTQYF.

This chain links TRBV7-9 with TRBJ1-2; D is possibly TRBD1 (6 bases). The V gene's germline CDR1 is SEHNR and CDR2 FQNEAQ (reference sequence). The CDR3 consists of 14 residues. V was cut by 4 bases and J by 2 bases, with 11 bases left in between. The CDR3 protein is CASSSQDRNYGYTF. For the CDR3, the DNA is TGTGCCAGCAGCTCGCAAGACAGGAACTATGGCTACACCTTC. Full variable domain (rest looked up from reference TRBV7-9 and TRBJ1-2): DTGVSQNPRHKITKRGQNVTFRCDPISEHNRLYWYRQTLGQGPEFLTYFQNEAQLEKSRLLSDRFSAERPKGSFSTLEIQRTEQGDSAMYLCASSSQDRNYGYTFGSGTRLTVV.